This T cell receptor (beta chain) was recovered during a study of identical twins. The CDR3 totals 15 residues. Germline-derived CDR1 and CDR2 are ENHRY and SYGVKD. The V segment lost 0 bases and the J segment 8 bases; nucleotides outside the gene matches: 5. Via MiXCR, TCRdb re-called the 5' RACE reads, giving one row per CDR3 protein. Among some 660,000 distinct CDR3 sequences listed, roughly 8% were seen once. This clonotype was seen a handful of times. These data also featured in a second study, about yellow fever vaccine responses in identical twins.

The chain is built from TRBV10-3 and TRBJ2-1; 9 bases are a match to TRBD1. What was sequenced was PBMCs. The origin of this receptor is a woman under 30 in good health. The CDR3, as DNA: TGTGCCATCAGTGAGTCGAGGGGACAGGGCGATGAGCAGTTCTTC. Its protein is CAISESRGQGDEQFF.